One sample yielded the 5 T cell receptor beta chains listed below, sequenced in a study of CD8 T cells in ankylosing spondylitis. Their antigens are not known. Study-wide results and caveats: A motif of 8 or 9 highly homologous TCR beta variants was seen as apparently characteristic of ankylosing spondylitis blood.

TCRdb reprocessed the 5' RACE reads via MiXCR and lists one record per CDR3 protein. This sample has approximately 220,000 distinct CDR3 sequences, with around 17% found just once. Sequencing used blood, either unsorted or a sorted T cell fraction (not recorded which). These TCRs come from a male donor with ankylosing spondylitis.

The genes are TRBV7-8 and TRBJ2-1, with 7 positions matching TRBD1. Germline CDR1 is SGHVS and CDR2 is FQNEAQ. The CDR3 totals 16 residues. J was trimmed by 2 bases and V by 5 bases; bases with no gene match: 9. CDR3 loop: CASSPQGVGPYNEQFF. The CDR3 nucleotides read TGTGCCAGCAGCCCCCAGGGGGTTGGGCCCTACAATGAGCAGTTCTTC.

This clonotype has only a few counts. The junction does not match germline at one end; this may be a read error. The chain links TRBV7-7 to TRBJ2-5, with TRBD2 matching 9 bases. This CDR3 contains 15 residues. Germline CDR1 reads SSHAT; CDR2 reads FNYEAQ (reference sequence). CDR3: CASSLSLAGRETQYF. DNA for the CDR3: TGTGCTAGCAGCTTATCCCTAGCGGGGAGAGAGACCCAGTACTTC.

The rearrangement uses TRBV18 and TRBJ2-7, with TRBD1 as a possible D gene (6 bases). V was shortened by 6 bases and J by 1 base, with 16 bases between the two germline ends. CDR1 and CDR2 from the germline V gene are KGHSH and LQKENI. The CDR3 is 15 residues long. The DNA for the CDR3 is TGTGCCAGCTCGGCCAGCAGGGGCGAGTCCTACGAGCAGTACTTC. Residues: CASSASRGESYEQYF.

The chain combines TRBV6-1 with TRBJ2-5; perhaps TRBD2 as D (5 bases). The V gene's germline CDR1 is MNHNS and CDR2 SASEGT. Trimming pared 6 bases from V and 4 bases from J, leaving 12 bases between. The CDR3 loop spans 13 amino acids. The CDR3 reads CASRPNAGETQYF. The CDR3 bases are TGTGCCAGCAGACCTAACGCGGGAGAGACCCAGTACTTC.

The chain has TRBV27 and TRBJ1-4, with D unclear. CDR3 length equals 14 residues. V dropped 3 bases and J dropped 5 bases, with 10 bases sitting between them. CDR1 and CDR2 (germline): MNHEY, SMNVEV (reference sequence). CDR3 amino acids: CASSLRVANEKLFF. The CDR3 bases are TGTGCCAGCAGTTTGAGGGTTGCCAATGAAAAACTGTTTTTT.